One and the same sample provided the 27 T cell receptor beta chains below, sequenced in a study of monozygotic twins with cystic fibrosis. Clones were sequenced by immunoSEQ multiplex PCR, and TCRdb holds only the in-frame ones, with some missing. Of roughly 25,000 clones in the sample, 91% were seen once. Sample: blood. The receptor source for this set is a girl aged 2 to 10 with cystic fibrosis.

This clone is a singleton in its sample. For the CDR3, the DNA is TGTGCCAGCACTACTGGCCGGGACGGCACGCACTATGGCTACACCTTC. Its protein product is CASTTGRDGTHYGYTF. This chain connects TRBV7-9 to TRBJ1-2; maybe TRBD1 (5 bases). The CDR3 extends over 16 amino acids. The germline gives CDR1 SEHNR, CDR2 FQNEAQ (reference sequence). V was shortened by 7 bases and J by 3 bases, with 21 bases between the two germline ends.

This clone was seen only once. The rearrangement links TRBV9 to TRBJ2-7; no clear D gene. CDR3 size: 12 residues. V was cut by 4 bases and J by 0 bases, with 5 bases left in between. Germline lookup yields CDR1 SGDLS and CDR2 YYNGEE. CDR3 amino acids: CASSSPSYEQYF. In nucleotides, the CDR3 is TGTGCCAGCAGCTCACCCTCCTACGAGCAGTACTTC.

The rearrangement uses TRBV5-6 and TRBJ1-1, with D unclear. Trimming took off 3 bases at V and 3 bases at J, with 6 bases between the two ends. The CDR3 loop spans 12 amino acids. CDR1 and CDR2 from the germline V gene are SGHDT and YYEEEE. CDR3 sequence reads: CASSYRDTEAFF. DNA of the CDR3: TGTGCCAGCAGCTACCGGGACACTGAAGCTTTCTTT.

The chain has TRBV2 and TRBJ1-2; D unclear. The V end lost 8 bases, the J end lost 3 bases, and 16 bases lay between the germline ends. CDR1 is SNHLY, CDR2 FYNNEI, per germline. This CDR3 comprises 14 residues. The CDR3 protein is CASSGRVVDYGYTF. For the CDR3, the DNA is TGTGCCAGCTCCGGTAGAGTGGTGGACTATGGCTACACCTTC.

The J gene is TRBJ2-3, the V gene TRBV14, with TRBD1 identical over 9 bases. Germline CDR1 and CDR2: SGHDN and FVKESK. The CDR3 has 16 residues. V dropped 2 bases and J dropped 2; count of bases not matched to a gene: 5. The CDR3 nucleotides are TGTGCCAGCAGCCAACTGACAGGGGGGGTCACAGATACGCAGTATTTT. It encodes CASSQLTGGVTDTQYF.

This rearrangement joins TRBV29-1 to TRBJ2-1; TRBD1 agrees at 10 bases. The CDR3 has 14 amino acids. Germline CDR1 SQVTM, CDR2 ANQGSEA. Germline trimming cut 6 bases from V and 4 bases from J; bases unmatched to any gene: 6. In DNA, the CDR3 is TGCAGCGTCACTCCGGGACAGGGGTACAATGAGCAGTTCTTC. It translates to CSVTPGQGYNEQFF.

The chain carries TRBV5-1 and TRBJ1-1; D is unresolved. The V gene's germline CDR1 is SGHRS and CDR2 YFSETQ. CDR3 length: 15 residues. Trimming took off 3 bases at V and 1 base at J, with 13 bases between the two ends. CDR3 coding DNA: TGCGCCAGCAGCTCTCGAAGGGAGGGGAACACTGAAGCTTTCTTT. Protein sequence: CASSSRREGNTEAFF.

The rearrangement links TRBV4-3 to TRBJ2-1, with no clear D. V lost 5 bases, J lost 0 bases, and 14 bases lay in between. CDR1 is LGHNA and CDR2 is YSLEER in the germline V gene. The CDR3 length is 16 residues. CDR3: CASSESRYISYNEQFF. DNA for the CDR3: TGCGCCAGCAGCGAAAGCAGGTATATCTCCTACAATGAGCAGTTCTTC.

This sequence joins TRBV7-8 and TRBJ2-1; 9 bases match TRBD2. The CDR3 has 17 residues. Trimming took 5 bases from V and 4 from J; bases not matched to a gene: 12. Germline V gene data show CDR1 as SGHVS and CDR2 as FQNEAQ. CDR3 in amino acids: CASSRITAGGIYNEQFF. The DNA of the CDR3 is TGTGCCAGCAGCCGAATTACGGCGGGGGGGATATACAATGAGCAGTTCTTC.

The V gene is TRBV5-4, the J gene TRBJ2-5; 7 bases agree with TRBD1. The CDR3 is 13 residues long. The V gene end was trimmed by 2 bases and the J gene end by 5 bases; junction bases not matched to a gene: 3. CDR1 SGHNT and CDR2 YYREEE come from the germline V gene (reference sequence). The CDR3 loop is CASSFARGETQYF. Written as DNA, the CDR3 is TGTGCCAGCAGCTTTGCCAGGGGGGAGACCCAGTACTTC.

This clone came up once. This chain connects TRBV5-1 to TRBJ2-1; 8 nucleotides line up with TRBD2. The trim removed 4 bases at V and 9 bases at J, leaving 6 bases unmatched. The CDR3 totals 13 residues. CDR1 is SGHRS and CDR2 is YFSETQ in the germline V gene. The CDR3 DNA reads as TGCGCCAGCAGCGAGGGACTAGTTAGTGAGCAGTTCTTC. Amino acids: CASSEGLVSEQFF.

The chain uses TRBV15 and TRBJ2-7; 9 bases agree with TRBD1. Per germline, CDR1 LNHNV and CDR2 YYDKDF (reference sequence). The length of the CDR3 is 15 residues. V lost 5 bases and J lost 0; bases outside the gene matches: 5. The CDR3 loop is CATSGGTGTSYEQYF. CDR3 nucleotide sequence: TGTGCCACCAGCGGCGGGACAGGGACCTCCTACGAGCAGTACTTC.

The rearrangement uses TRBV15 and TRBJ1-1, with TRBD1 as a possible D gene (6 bases). This CDR3 region has 13 residues. Germline CDR1 reads LNHNV; CDR2 reads YYDKDF (reference sequence). The V gene lost 5 bases and the J gene lost 0 bases, with 7 bases spanning the gap. CDR3 in DNA: TGTGCCACCAGCCAGGGGATGAACACTGAAGCTTTCTTT. Residues: CATSQGMNTEAFF.

This chain's CDR3 is CASSLPGRYSGNTIYF. The CDR3 DNA sequence: TGTGCCAGCAGCCTTCCGGGACGGTACTCTGGAAACACCATATATTTT. The chain combines TRBV5-6 with TRBJ1-3; possibly TRBD1 for D (5 bases). V lost 4 bases and J lost 0, with 14 bases in between. The CDR3 runs 16 residues. Germline V gene sequence: CDR1 SGHDT, CDR2 YYEEEE.

The chain uses TRBV18 and TRBJ1-1; 7 nucleotides align to TRBD1. This CDR3 contains 12 residues. With V trimmed by 1 base and J by 8 bases, 1 base remained unmatched. CDR1 is KGHSH and CDR2 is LQKENI in the germline V gene. CDR3 DNA: TGTGCCAGCTCACCACTGACAGGGGAAGCTTTCTTT. Protein product: CASSPLTGEAFF.

The CDR3, as DNA: TGTGCCAGCAGTGAAGGGCTTCTACTGGGCGCTTTCTTT. Its protein is CASSEGLLLGAFF. The V and J genes are TRBV25-1 and TRBJ1-1, with unresolved D. Trimming removed 2 bases at V and 11 bases at J, with 15 bases between. This CDR3 has 13 amino acids. The V gene's germline CDR1 is MGHDK and CDR2 SYGVNS.

V gene TRBV25-1 combines with J gene TRBJ1-1; D is undetermined. The CDR3 length is 12 residues. V lost 5 bases, J lost 4 bases, and 8 bases lay in between. Germline CDR1 reads MGHDK; CDR2 reads SYGVNS. As DNA, the CDR3 is TGTGCCAGCAGTCCGACCACCACTGAAGCTTTCTTT. This sequence encodes CASSPTTTEAFF.

The rearrangement uses TRBV29-1 and TRBJ2-5, with D perhaps matching TRBD1 (5 bases). With 8 bases removed from V and 2 bases from J, the gap between germline ends came to 15 bases. The CDR3 has 13 amino acids. Per germline, CDR1 SQVTM and CDR2 ANQGSEA. DNA of the CDR3: TGCAGCATAACCCCTCAGGGACAAGAGACCCAGTACTTC. It encodes CSITPQGQETQYF.

The CDR3 nucleotides read TGTGCCAGCTCCCCCGAAGGACGAGGGTCTCGGGCTTTCTTT. Translated: CASSPEGRGSRAFF. The genes are TRBV18 and TRBJ1-1, with D hard to call. Germline values: CDR1 KGHSH, CDR2 LQKENI. The CDR3 runs 14 residues. V lost 6 bases and J lost 11, with 22 bases in between.

The chain carries TRBV5-1 and TRBJ2-5; 10 bases fit TRBD2. Germline CDR1 SGHRS, CDR2 YFSETQ. CDR3 size: 15 residues. J lost 2 bases, V lost 2 bases, and 3 bases had no gene match. Written as DNA, the CDR3 is TGCGCCAGCAGCTTAACACTAGCGGGACAAGAGACCCAGTACTTC. Protein product: CASSLTLAGQETQYF. Looking up the rest from reference TRBV5-1 and TRBJ2-5 gives the full variable domain: KAGVTQTPRYLIKTRGQQVTLSCSPISGHRSVSWYQQTPGQGLQFLFEYFSETQRNKGNFPGRFSGRQFSNSRSEMNVSTLELGDSALYLCASSLTLAGQETQYFGPGTRLLVL.

The chain carries TRBV27 and TRBJ1-2, with TRBD1 as a possible D gene (5 bases). V was clipped by 5 bases and J by 4 bases, with 17 bases between them. CDR3 size: 15 residues. Germline V lookup: CDR1 MNHEY, CDR2 SMNVEV (reference sequence). The CDR3 protein is CASSPIDGGLYGYTF. The DNA of the CDR3 is TGTGCCAGCAGTCCCATCGACGGGGGACTCTATGGCTACACCTTC.

This clone has only a few counts. The V and J genes are TRBV19 and TRBJ2-1, with D perhaps being TRBD1 or TRBD2 (6 bases each). The V end was cut by 7 bases, the J end by 0 bases, with 19 bases between. This CDR3 comprises 17 residues. CDR1 and CDR2 (germline): LNHDA, SQIVND (reference sequence). CDR3 nucleotides: TGTGCCAGTACGAACCGGGGGATAGGGGGCTCCTACAATGAGCAGTTCTTC. It specifies CASTNRGIGGSYNEQFF.

This clone was observed a few times. The rearrangement links TRBV14 to TRBJ1-2; tentative D call: TRBD1 (5 bases). V was trimmed by 0 bases and J by 3 bases, leaving 8 bases between them. From germline, CDR1 is SGHDN and CDR2 FVKESK. This CDR3 is 14 amino acids long. CDR3 amino acids: CASSQEGRYYGYTF. The CDR3 nucleotides are TGTGCCAGCAGCCAAGAGGGACGGTACTATGGCTACACCTTC.

The CDR3 is CASSKRQGSYEQYF. Written as DNA, the CDR3 is TGTGCCAGTAGTAAGCGGCAGGGTAGCTACGAGCAGTACTTC. The chain recombines TRBV19 with TRBJ2-7; either TRBD1 or TRBD2 may supply D (5 bases each). V lost 4 bases and J 3 bases, leaving 13 bases between the germline ends. The CDR3 covers 14 residues. CDR1 and CDR2 (germline): LNHDA, SQIVND (reference sequence).

V gene TRBV7-9 combines with J gene TRBJ2-7, with 10 positions matching TRBD1. This CDR3 region has 15 residues. J was trimmed by 7 bases and V by 4 bases; bases with no gene match: 10. Looked up from germline, CDR1 is SEHNR and CDR2 is FQNEAQ (reference sequence). Here the CDR3 reads CASSSTGTGASEQYF. The CDR3 region has the DNA TGTGCCAGCAGCTCTACCGGGACAGGGGCCTCGGAGCAGTACTTC. Filled out from reference TRBV7-9 and TRBJ2-7, the complete variable domain reads DTGVSQNPRHKITKRGQNVTFRCDPISEHNRLYWYRQTLGQGPEFLTYFQNEAQLEKSRLLSDRFSAERPKGSFSTLEIQRTEQGDSAMYLCASSSTGTGASEQYFGPGTRLTVT.

This rearrangement joins TRBV9 to TRBJ2-2; D uncertain. Germline V gene data show CDR1 as SGDLS and CDR2 as YYNGEE. The germline V and J ends were trimmed by 4 bases and 6 bases, with 4 bases remaining between them. The CDR3 is made up of 11 amino acids. CDR3 nucleotide sequence: TGTGCCAGCAGCTACGCCGGGGAGCTGTTTTTT. Protein product: CASSYAGELFF.

This clone was observed once. The chain employs TRBV7-9 and TRBJ1-6; D is unclear. The V and J ends lost 5 bases and 6 bases respectively, with 14 bases between them. CDR1 is SEHNR, CDR2 FQNEAQ, per germline (reference sequence). The CDR3 is 15 amino acids. The DNA for the CDR3 is TGTGCCAGCAGCCTAGAGGGCCAGCTTAATTCACCCCTCCACTTT. Its translation is CASSLEGQLNSPLHF.